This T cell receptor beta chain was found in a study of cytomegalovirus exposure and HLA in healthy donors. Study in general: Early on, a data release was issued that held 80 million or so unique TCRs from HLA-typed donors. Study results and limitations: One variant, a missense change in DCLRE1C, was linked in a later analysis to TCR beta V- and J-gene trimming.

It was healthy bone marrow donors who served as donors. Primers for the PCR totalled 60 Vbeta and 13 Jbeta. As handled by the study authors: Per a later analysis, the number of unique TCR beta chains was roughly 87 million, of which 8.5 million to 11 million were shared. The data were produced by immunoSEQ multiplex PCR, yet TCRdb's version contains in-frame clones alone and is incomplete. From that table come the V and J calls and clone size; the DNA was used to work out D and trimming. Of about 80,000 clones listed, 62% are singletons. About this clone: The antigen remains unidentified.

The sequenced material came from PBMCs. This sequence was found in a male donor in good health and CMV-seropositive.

The CDR3 DNA is TGTGCCAGCAGTTCCAGACAGGGTTATGGCTACACCTTC. It codes for CASSSRQGYGYTF. The chain employs TRBV27 and TRBJ1-2, with TRBD1 matching 7 bases. This CDR3 has 13 residues. Germline CDR1 is MNHEY and CDR2 is SMNVEV (reference sequence). Trimming took 4 bases from V and 5 from J; bases not matched to a gene: 4.